This T cell receptor (beta chain) derives from a study of brain T cells in children with intractable seizures (dated by TCRdb to the early 2020s). In the study overall: Resected brain tissue from 53 pediatric epilepsy surgery cases was initially screened for immune gene transcripts with a NanoString immunology panel. Among the approximately twelve selected surgery cases, eight also had pre-surgery blood sequenced, leaving four with brain tissue only. The study at large found these results: Because sequencing depth differed between pre- and post-surgery blood, the absence of clones from the pre-surgery sample may reflect undersampling. Viral specificity was inferred solely from CDR3 sequence similarity, and the HCMV serostatus of the patients was not known.

As concerns this clone: Its binding antigen is unknown. Per-base qualities were not stored, and no clone one base away is much larger.

The CDR3 has 14 amino acids, counting the end cysteine and phenylalanine. The retained sequence is limited to the CDR3, 42 bases, with the frame set at the first base. The junction carries 9 bases between V and J, which are trimmed by 4 bases and 1 base respectively. CDR1 and CDR2 are drawn from the germline V gene: KGHSH, LQKENI. Reading the label with the study, this specimen's time point is: blood from clinic visit 5 months post-surgery; TSC patient then seizure free. The surgery cases showing the highest brain T cell transcript signatures were chosen for TCR beta chain sequencing of brain tissue and, when available, of blood. Prior to surgery, the patients had been treated with at least one anti-epileptic drug. TCR-sequenced patients were children with drug-resistant epilepsy due to tuberous sclerosis complex, focal cortical dysplasia, Rasmussen encephalitis or hemimegalencephaly. Bulk genomic DNA was extracted from unsorted brain tissue and whole blood with the Monarch genomic DNA purification kit.

The immunoSEQ assay was applied to genomic DNA to generate the TCR beta chain sequences. As for how the authors treated the data: CDR3 sequences that did not begin with the conserved framework cysteine at position 104 were removed by hand. Clonality was calculated as one minus the normalized Shannon's Diversity Index, with values ranging from 0 (maximal diversity) to 1 (oligoclonal). Chi-squared comparison-of-proportions tests were used to check whether the frequency of the same CDR3 differed between samples, for example brain versus blood. Public clonotypes were identified through searches of immuneACCESS, and similarity to known antiviral clonotypes was evaluated with the VDJdb browser. Sourced from immuneACCESS, this table was stored by TCRdb with only in-frame sequences that have V and J called. A share of the clones is absent; for the studies checked, an unresolved V gene accounts for under half, and the remainder has no known explanation. The DNA was the basis for D and trimming; V, J and clone size are from that table. The sample data list about 340,000 clones, and nearly 95% of these were observed just once. The leading ten clones occupy around 5% of the sample.

The TCR comes from a boy under two years old with tuberous sclerosis and intractable seizures. The sequence joins TRBV18 to TRBJ2-3; the D segment could be TRBD1, given 5 matching bases. Material: peripheral blood, obtained 4 to 6 months after surgery. The bases read TGTGCCAGCTCACAGGGGCAGGGCACAGATACGCAGTATTTT. This codes for CASSQGQGTDTQYF.